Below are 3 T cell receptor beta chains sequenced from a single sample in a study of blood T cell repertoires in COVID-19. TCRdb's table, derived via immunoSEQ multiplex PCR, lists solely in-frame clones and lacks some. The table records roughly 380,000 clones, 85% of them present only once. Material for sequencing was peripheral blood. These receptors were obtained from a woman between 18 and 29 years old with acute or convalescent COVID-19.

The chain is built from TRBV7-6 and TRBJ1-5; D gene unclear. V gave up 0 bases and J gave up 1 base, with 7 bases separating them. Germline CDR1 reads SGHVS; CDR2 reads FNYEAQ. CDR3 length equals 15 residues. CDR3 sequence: CASSLAAGSNQPQHF. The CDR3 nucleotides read TGTGCCAGCAGCTTAGCGGCAGGCAGCAATCAGCCCCAGCATTTT.

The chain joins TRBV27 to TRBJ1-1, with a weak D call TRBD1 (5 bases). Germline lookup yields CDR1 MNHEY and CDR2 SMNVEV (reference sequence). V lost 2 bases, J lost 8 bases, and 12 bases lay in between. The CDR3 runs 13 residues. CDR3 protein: CASSLGRGTEAFF. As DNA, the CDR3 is TGTGCCAGCAGTTTAGGTCGGGGGACCGAAGCTTTCTTT.

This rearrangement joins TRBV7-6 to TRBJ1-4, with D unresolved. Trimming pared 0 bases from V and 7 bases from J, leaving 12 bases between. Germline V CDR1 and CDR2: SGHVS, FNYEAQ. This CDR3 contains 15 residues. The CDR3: CASSLAGEVTEKLFF. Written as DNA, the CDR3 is TGTGCCAGCAGCTTAGCCGGGGAAGTAACTGAAAAACTGTTTTTT.